This TCR beta chain emerged from a study of blood T cell repertoires in COVID-19. Across the study: Donors in the United States, Italy and Spain gave samples during acute or convalescent COVID-19. The cDNA or gDNA used as material had been derived from T cells, B-cell-depleted T cells, or PBMCs.

V shed 6 bases and J shed 1 base, with 13 bases lying between them. The CDR3 totals 16 residues. CDR1 is LGHNA and CDR2 is YNFKEQ in the germline V gene. Original analysis: Amplification of reference gene primers provided the estimated nucleated cell counts. The table came from immunoSEQ multiplex PCR; TCRdb's copy has only in-frame clones and leaves some out. Clonal size and the V and J genes are those of that table, whereas D and trimming came from the DNA. The sample yields more than 130,000 clones, about 86% seen once. The TCR sequence derives from a woman aged 40 to 50 with acute or convalescent COVID-19. Source material: peripheral blood. The J gene is TRBJ2-6, the V gene TRBV4-2; possibly TRBD2 for D (5 bases). The DNA for the CDR3 is TGTGCCAGCAGTCTAGCCCAATTGTCTGGGGCCAACGTCCTGACTTTC. This gives the protein CASSLAQLSGANVLTF.